The TCR beta chain under discussion was sequenced for a study of response to subunit inactivated influenza vaccine. Unmatched junction bases numbered 9, after V lost 2 bases and J lost 2 bases. The CDR3 extends over 18 amino acids. Germline V gene sequence: CDR1 MNHEY, CDR2 SVGAGI. MiXCR was run by TCRdb on the RT-PCR reads, yielding one entry per CDR3 protein. The sample lists about 570,000 distinct CDR3 sequences; 11% were seen once. These data also formed part of another study, on T cells expressing NK-cell markers. That source reports: With UMIs, 5'RACE template switching was used to make TCR beta cDNA. TCR beta repertoires came from sorted CD3+CD56+NKG2C+, CD3+CD56+NKG2C- and CD3+CD56-NKG2C+ T cells. Eight donors were sequenced, of whom seven were HCMV-seropositive, while the remaining one was HCMV-seronegative.

The origin of this receptor is a man in his forties or fifties who received an inactivated influenza vaccine. The chain recombines TRBV6-5 with TRBJ2-1; TRBD2 aligns across 10 bases. Specimen: PBMCs from blood, collected on the day of vaccination. CDR3 amino acids: CASSYPPTSGQAYNEQFF. CDR3 coding DNA: TGTGCCAGCAGTTACCCGCCGACTAGCGGGCAAGCCTACAATGAGCAGTTCTTC.